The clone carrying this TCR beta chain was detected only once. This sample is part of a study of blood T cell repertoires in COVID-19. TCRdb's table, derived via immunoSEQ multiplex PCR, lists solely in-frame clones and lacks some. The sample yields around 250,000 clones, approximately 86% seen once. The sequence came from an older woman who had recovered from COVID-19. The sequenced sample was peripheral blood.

The CDR3 DNA reads as TGTGCCAGCAGCCAAGATCGTCCAGGGGCGGGCCAGCCCCAGCATTTT. It encodes CASSQDRPGAGQPQHF. The gene calls are TRBV3-1 (or the pseudogene TRBV3-2) and TRBJ1-5, with TRBD1 as a possible D gene (6 bases). The ends were cut back, 0 bases at V and 7 bases at J, with 16 bases in the middle. CDR3 length equals 16 residues. Germline CDR1 LGHDT, CDR2 YNNKEL (reference sequence).